The 31 T cell receptor beta chains below come from one sample, sequenced in a study of CD8+ T cells in alopecia areata. cDNA reverse transcribed from extracted RNA served as the sequencing template. Sequencing used immunoSEQ multiplex PCR; TCRdb keeps in-frame clones, though not all of them. The sample holds 130,000 to 150,000 clones, approximately 85% seen once. Treatment: oral pan-JAK inhibitor, 5-10 mg twice daily. The sequencing here drew on CD8+ T cells sorted from blood, taken at week 4, from a patient treated with tofacitinib. Every receptor here comes from a human donor with alopecia areata.

This clone was detected a few times. The chain has TRBV10-3 and TRBJ2-1; D might be TRBD2 (6 bases). Germline loops: CDR1 ENHRY, CDR2 SYGVKD. This CDR3 region has 15 residues. The V end lost 3 bases, the J end lost 5 bases, and 14 bases lay between the germline ends. In nucleotides, the CDR3 is TGTGCCATCAGTGATGGTGGGGGGTTTAACAATGAGCAGTTCTTC. Protein: CAISDGGGFNNEQFF.

The V call is TRBV29-1, the J call TRBJ1-2; D is possibly TRBD1 (5 bases). The V end was cut by 8 bases, the J end by 4 bases, with 17 bases between. Germline loops: CDR1 SQVTM, CDR2 ANQGSEA. The CDR3 has 13 amino acids. The CDR3 loop is CSPERGILYGYTF. CDR3 nucleotides: TGCAGCCCTGAAAGGGGTATCCTCTATGGCTACACCTTC.

This chain joins TRBV29-1 and TRBJ2-6; 7 bases are shared with TRBD1. Germline CDR1 is SQVTM and CDR2 is ANQGSEA. V was clipped by 5 bases and J by 0 bases; unmatched bases: 1. This CDR3 has 14 residues. The CDR3 DNA sequence: TGCAGCGTTAGGACAGGCTCTGGGGCCAACGTCCTGACTTTC. It yields the protein CSVRTGSGANVLTF.

The chain recombines TRBV11-1 with TRBJ2-7, with 9 bases that match TRBD2. V gave up 3 bases and J gave up 6 bases; unmatched junction bases: 6. Germline lookup yields CDR1 SGHAT and CDR2 FQDESV (reference sequence). CDR3 size: 14 residues. In DNA form, the CDR3 reads TGTGCCAGCAGCTTCGGCGGGGGGGGCTCCGAGCAGTACTTC. It specifies CASSFGGGGSEQYF.

This clone came up once. The chain combines TRBV7-9 with TRBJ2-2, with D uncertain. Germline V gene sequence: CDR1 SEHNR, CDR2 FQNEAQ (reference sequence). The CDR3 totals 12 residues. V gave up 1 base and J gave up 10 bases, with 7 bases separating them. The CDR3 sequence is CASSLVVKELFF. Written as DNA, the CDR3 is TGTGCCAGCAGCTTAGTCGTCAAGGAGCTGTTTTTT.

V is TRBV9 and J is TRBJ2-3; D is undetermined. CDR3 size: 15 residues. Looked up from germline, CDR1 is SGDLS and CDR2 is YYNGEE. Trimming removed 3 bases from V and 0 bases from J, with 11 bases in between. This CDR3 is CASSAESWSTDTQYF. CDR3 coding DNA: TGTGCCAGCAGCGCCGAATCATGGAGCACAGATACGCAGTATTTT.

The chain links TRBV4-2 to TRBJ2-1; D gene ambiguous. Germline CDR1 LGHNA, CDR2 YNFKEQ. Trimming took off 1 base at V and 3 bases at J, with 7 bases between the two ends. This CDR3 contains 14 residues. The CDR3 is CASSQGGYYNEQFF. In nucleotides, the CDR3 is TGTGCCAGCAGCCAAGGGGGTTACTACAATGAGCAGTTCTTC.

This chain joins TRBV27 and TRBJ2-1; D might be TRBD2 (7 bases). V was pared by 1 base and J by 9 bases, with 10 bases between. CDR3 length: 13 amino acids. Looked up from germline, CDR1 is MNHEY and CDR2 is SMNVEV (reference sequence). In DNA, the CDR3 is TGTGCCAGCAGTTTATTAGGGGGGGCTGAGCAGTTCTTC. Translation: CASSLLGGAEQFF.

This clone occurred once. Other DNA sequences of this sample code for an identical CDR3. The chain is built from TRBV4-1 and TRBJ2-5, with D hard to call. CDR1 and CDR2 from the germline V gene are MGHRA and YSYEKL. The CDR3 consists of 14 residues. The ends were cut back, 1 base at V and 1 base at J, with 7 bases in the middle. CDR3 residues: CASSQVAGQETQYF. The DNA of the CDR3 is TGCGCCAGCAGCCAAGTGGCAGGCCAAGAGACCCAGTACTTC.

The chain couples TRBV27 to TRBJ2-3, with TRBD2 matching over 7 bases. This CDR3 contains 12 residues. The germline gives CDR1 MNHEY, CDR2 SMNVEV (reference sequence). The ends lost 8 bases at V and 4 bases at J; junction bases unmatched: 3. For the CDR3, the DNA is TGTGCCAGCGGACGGGGGGCAGATACGCAGTATTTT. It yields the protein CASGRGADTQYF.

This clone was picked up one time. This chain links TRBV7-8 with TRBJ2-1; weak D call: TRBD1 (6 bases). The CDR3 sequence is 14 residues long. Trimming pared 4 bases from V and 8 bases from J, leaving 15 bases between. The germline V gene encodes CDR1 SGHVS and CDR2 FQNEAQ. The CDR3 sequence is CASSSRTVIDEQFF. The CDR3 DNA reads as TGTGCCAGCAGCTCGAGGACAGTTATCGATGAGCAGTTCTTC. The whole variable domain, remainder taken from reference TRBV7-8 and TRBJ2-1, is GAGVSQSPRYKVAKRGQDVALRCDPISGHVSLFWYQQALGQGPEFLTYFQNEAQLDKSGLPSDRFFAERPEGSVSTLKIQRTQQEDSAVYLCASSSRTVIDEQFFGPGTRLTVL.

The CDR3 protein is CASSVGTGHTEAFF. CDR3 bases: TGTGCCAGCAGCGTTGGGACAGGGCACACTGAAGCTTTCTTT. This rearrangement joins TRBV9 to TRBJ1-1, with 9 nucleotides matching TRBD1. CDR1 is SGDLS, CDR2 YYNGEE, per germline. The J segment lost 3 bases and the V segment lost 2 bases, leaving 2 bases of the junction unmatched. The CDR3 is 14 residues long.

This chain uses TRBV4-1 with TRBJ2-7; TRBD1 aligns across 9 bases. Germline loops: CDR1 MGHRA, CDR2 YSYEKL. The V gene end was trimmed by 4 bases and the J gene end by 2 bases; junction bases not matched to a gene: 9. The CDR3 sequence is 16 residues long. The chain's CDR3 is CASSPRYGTGPYEQYF. DNA of the CDR3: TGCGCCAGCAGCCCACGCTACGGGACAGGGCCCTACGAGCAGTACTTC.

On this clone: One end of the junction does not line up with germline, which may come from a read error. The CDR3 loop is CASSLTAGTDTQYF. Here the CDR3 DNA reads TGTGCTAGCAGCTTAACCGCTGGCACAGATACGCAGTATTTT. V gene TRBV7-7 combines with J gene TRBJ2-3; D gene ambiguous. Germline V CDR1 and CDR2: SSHAT, FNYEAQ (reference sequence). The CDR3 extends over 14 amino acids.

The gene calls are TRBV29-1 and TRBJ2-7; no clear D gene. Trimming shortened V by 0 bases and J by 2 bases, and 11 bases separated the two germline ends. CDR1 SQVTM and CDR2 ANQGSEA come from the germline V gene. This CDR3 contains 14 residues. The chain's CDR3 is CSVEDLASPYEQYF. The CDR3 DNA reads as TGCAGCGTTGAAGATTTGGCCAGTCCCTACGAGCAGTACTTC.

The V and J genes are TRBV6-4 and TRBJ1-6, with 9 bases that match TRBD1. V gave up 3 bases and J gave up 9 bases; unmatched junction bases: 6. Germline CDR1 and CDR2: MRHNA and SNTAGT. There are 15 residues in the CDR3. CDR3 sequence reads: CASSEVGTGSSPLHF. The CDR3 nucleotides are TGTGCCAGCAGTGAGGTCGGGACAGGGTCTTCACCCCTCCACTTT.

The CDR3 protein is CASGAYEQYF. In DNA form, the CDR3 reads TGTGCCAGTGGGGCGTACGAGCAGTACTTC. The V call is TRBV6-6, the J call TRBJ2-7, with D tentatively TRBD1 (5 bases). Germline V gene sequence: CDR1 MNHNY, CDR2 SVGAGI (reference sequence). This CDR3 region has 10 residues. Trimming left V 9 bases short and J 4 bases short, with 7 bases between.

CDR3 in DNA: TGCGCCAGCAGCCAACAGGGGGAACGCGGGAGCTCCTACGAGCAGTACTTC. Protein sequence: CASSQQGERGSSYEQYF. The V gene is TRBV4-3, the J gene TRBJ2-7; TRBD1 or TRBD2 may be the D gene (7 bases each). V dropped 2 bases and J dropped 0 bases, with 17 bases sitting between them. The V gene's germline CDR1 is LGHNA and CDR2 YSLEER. This CDR3 contains 17 residues.

The gene calls are TRBV7-9 and TRBJ1-5; 7 nucleotides align to TRBD1. The CDR3 consists of 14 residues. Germline trimming cut 5 bases from V and 5 bases from J; bases unmatched to any gene: 6. Germline CDR1 and CDR2: SEHNR and FQNEAQ (reference sequence). CDR3: CASSETGRDQPQHF. CDR3 DNA sequence: TGTGCCAGCAGCGAGACAGGGAGGGATCAGCCCCAGCATTTT.

The V call is TRBV11-2, the J call TRBJ2-5, with D tentatively TRBD2 (6 bases). Per germline, CDR1 SGHAT and CDR2 FQNNGV. V was clipped by 5 bases and J by 5 bases, with 15 bases between them. This CDR3 is 14 amino acids long. CDR3 amino acids: CASSPVGGRETQYF. Written as DNA, the CDR3 is TGTGCCAGCAGCCCAGTGGGGGGACGGGAGACCCAGTACTTC.

The rearrangement uses TRBV7-9 and TRBJ2-3; TRBD2 matches at 9 bases. The trim removed 1 base at V and 3 bases at J, leaving 2 bases unmatched. There are 15 residues in the CDR3. CDR1 is SEHNR, CDR2 FQNEAQ, per germline (reference sequence). DNA of the CDR3: TGTGCCAGCAGCTTAGTTAGCGGGGGAACAGATACGCAGTATTTT. Protein: CASSLVSGGTDTQYF.

The chain employs TRBV2 and TRBJ2-3; 7 bases align to TRBD2. The V gene end was trimmed by 3 bases and the J gene end by 2 bases; junction bases not matched to a gene: 8. The CDR3 spans 16 residues. Looked up from germline, CDR1 is SNHLY and CDR2 is FYNNEI. The chain's CDR3 is CASSEGGNTSTDTQYF. In DNA, the CDR3 is TGTGCCAGCAGTGAGGGAGGGAACACCTCCACAGATACGCAGTATTTT. Full variable domain (rest looked up from reference TRBV2 and TRBJ2-3): EPEVTQTPSHQVTQMGQEVILRCVPISNHLYFYWYRQILGQKVEFLVSFYNNEISEKSEIFDDQFSVERPDGSNFTLKIRSTKLEDSAMYFCASSEGGNTSTDTQYFGPGTRLTVL.

This clone was counted a single time. The rearrangement uses TRBV29-1 and TRBJ2-4, with D possibly matching TRBD2 (5 bases). The germline gives CDR1 SQVTM, CDR2 ANQGSEA. V shed 3 bases and J shed 1 base, with 7 bases lying between them. The length of the CDR3 is 13 residues. The CDR3 sequence: CSVEEEAKNIQYF. DNA for the CDR3: TGCAGCGTTGAGGAGGAGGCCAAAAACATTCAGTACTTC.

This clone was counted once. The chain uses TRBV4-1 and TRBJ1-2; maybe TRBD1 (5 bases). This CDR3 contains 14 residues. CDR1 and CDR2 from the germline V gene are MGHRA and YSYEKL. V was cut by 0 bases and J by 4 bases, with 9 bases left in between. CDR3 DNA: TGCGCCAGCAGCCAAGATTGGGGCCTCTATGGCTACACCTTC. Encoded protein: CASSQDWGLYGYTF.

This chain links TRBV9 with TRBJ2-5; D perhaps matches TRBD2 (6 bases). Trimming removed 4 bases from V and 0 bases from J, with 13 bases in between. This CDR3 has 15 amino acids. The V gene's germline CDR1 is SGDLS and CDR2 YYNGEE. The chain's CDR3 is CASSPRGKYQETQYF. The CDR3 DNA reads TGTGCCAGCAGCCCTCGGGGGAAGTACCAAGAGACCCAGTACTTC.

This clone was detected only once. This chain links TRBV7-9 with TRBJ2-7; unclear D gene. Per the germline V gene, CDR1 is SEHNR and CDR2 is FQNEAQ (reference sequence). V gave up 4 bases and J gave up 6 bases, with 13 bases separating them. This CDR3 has 13 amino acids. CDR3 in DNA: TGTGCCAGCAGCTCTACATTCGCCGGCGAGCAGTACTTC. Translating gives CASSSTFAGEQYF.

The chain uses TRBV25-1 and TRBJ1-6; 11 bases line up with TRBD1. CDR1 and CDR2 from the germline V gene are MGHDK and SYGVNS. With 4 bases clipped from V and 9 bases from J, the junction kept 2 bases outside the gene matches. This CDR3 is 14 amino acids long. CDR3: CASSAGQGVSPLHF. CDR3 coding DNA: TGTGCCAGCAGTGCGGGACAGGGGGTTTCACCCCTCCACTTT.

V is TRBV9 and J is TRBJ2-3, with D tentatively TRBD1 (8 bases). The CDR3 runs 15 residues. The ends were cut back, 4 bases at V and 1 base at J, with 13 bases in the middle. Germline CDR1 is SGDLS and CDR2 is YYNGEE. CDR3 residues: CASSFTGGGTDTQYF. DNA for the CDR3: TGTGCCAGCAGCTTTACAGGGGGGGGCACAGATACGCAGTATTTT.

CDR3: CASSLAGYEQYF. The CDR3 nucleotides read TGTGCCAGCAGCTTAGCAGGCTACGAGCAGTACTTC. The rearrangement uses TRBV13 and TRBJ2-7; D unclear. The CDR3 loop spans 12 amino acids. Per germline, CDR1 PRHDT and CDR2 FYEKMQ (reference sequence). V was pared by 1 base and J by 3 bases, with 4 bases between. The full variable domain, its missing parts supplied by reference TRBV13 and TRBJ2-7, is AAGVIQSPRHLIKEKRETATLKCYPIPRHDTVYWYQQGPGQDPQFLISFYEKMQSDKGSIPDRFSAQQFSDYHSELNMSSLELGDSALYFCASSLAGYEQYFGPGTRLTVT.

The CDR3 sequence: CASSLRPGQKETQYF. In DNA, the CDR3 is TGTGCCAGCAGCTTACGCCCGGGACAAAAAGAGACCCAGTACTTC. The chain links TRBV7-2 to TRBJ2-5; weak D call: TRBD1 (6 bases). CDR3 size: 15 residues. From germline, CDR1 is SGHTA and CDR2 FQGNSA. V was cut by 2 bases and J by 3 bases, with 13 bases left in between.

Only one count was recorded for this clone. The chain carries TRBV23-1 and TRBJ2-3, with D uncertain. TRBV23-1 is designated an ORF whose function remains uncertain. The CDR3 has 18 residues. The V end was cut by 4 bases, the J end by 4 bases, with 24 bases between. In nucleotides, the CDR3 is TGCGCCAGCAGTCCCGACCTGGTGGTACGTCCTGGGGCAGATACGCAGTATTTT. As protein: CASSPDLVVRPGADTQYF.